The 22 T cell receptor beta chains below come from one sample, sequenced in a study of T cells in Graves' hyperthyroidism and ophthalmopathy. TCR beta CDR3 sequences were amplified from RNA transcripts. First-round RT-PCR with HTBI primers amplified the TCR CDR3 region. TCRdb recomputed calls from the multiplex PCR reads with MiXCR, one row per CDR3 protein. This table has a few hundred thousand distinct CDR3 sequences, roughly an eighth appearing once. Source material: blood. Receptors were obtained from a young woman with Graves' hyperthyroidism.

This clonotype was counted at least ten times. The gene calls are TRBV27 and TRBJ2-7; TRBD2 matches at 8 bases. CDR1 and CDR2 (germline): MNHEY, SMNVEV (reference sequence). The CDR3 has 13 residues. V was pared by 5 bases and J by 4 bases, with 4 bases of the junction left unmatched. The CDR3 spells CASSPGGGYEQYF. The DNA of the CDR3 is TGTGCCAGCAGTCCCGGGGGGGGATACGAGCAGTACTTC.

In its sample, this clonotype was seen many times. The chain couples TRBV7-2 to TRBJ2-5; D uncertain. V was trimmed by 5 bases and J by 3 bases, leaving 10 bases between them. This CDR3 has 13 residues. The germline CDR1 and CDR2 sequences are SGHTA and FQGNSA. CDR3 in DNA: TGTGCCAGCAGCCCCGGGCAGAAAGAGACCCAGTACTTC. Translation: CASSPGQKETQYF.

This clonotype showed up many times. V is TRBV15 and J is TRBJ2-7; unclear D gene. V dropped 5 bases and J dropped 0 bases, with 11 bases sitting between them. The CDR3 consists of 14 residues. CDR1 and CDR2 (germline): LNHNV, YYDKDF (reference sequence). The CDR3 region has the DNA TGTGCCACCAGCGGCCTACTGAGCTCCTACGAGCAGTACTTC. Its translation: CATSGLLSSYEQYF.

This clonotype was found a few times. The chain uses TRBV3-1 and TRBJ2-7, with 16 bases lining up with TRBD2. After removal of 4 bases from V and 6 bases from J, the junction contained 3 bases not matched to a gene. The germline V gene has CDR1 LGHDT and CDR2 YNNKEL (reference sequence). This CDR3 has 15 amino acids. CDR3 amino acids: CASSPGLAGGREQYF. CDR3 bases: TGTGCCAGCAGCCCGGGACTAGCGGGAGGGCGCGAGCAGTACTTC.

This clonotype was picked up many times. This rearrangement joins TRBV7-9 to TRBJ2-5, with 13 bases lining up with TRBD2. V was pared by 5 bases and J by 3 bases, with 9 bases of the junction left unmatched. This CDR3 is built from 17 residues. Per the germline V gene, CDR1 is SEHNR and CDR2 is FQNEAQ (reference sequence). The CDR3 bases are TGTGCCAGCAGCCTCGAAGCAGGACTAGCGGGAGAAGAGACCCAGTACTTC. Translated, it gives CASSLEAGLAGEETQYF. The variable domain in full, completed from reference TRBV7-9 and TRBJ2-5, reads DTGVSQNPRHKITKRGQNVTFRCDPISEHNRLYWYRQTLGQGPEFLTYFQNEAQLEKSRLLSDRFSAERPKGSFSTLEIQRTEQGDSAMYLCASSLEAGLAGEETQYFGPGTRLLVL.

This clonotype occurred a few times. This chain uses TRBV5-1 with TRBJ1-1; a possible D gene is TRBD1 (5 bases). Germline V lookup: CDR1 SGHRS, CDR2 YFSETQ. Trimming removed 3 bases at V and 5 bases at J, with 11 bases between. The CDR3 has 13 amino acids. CDR3 nucleotide sequence: TGCGCCAGCAGCTACGGGAAGGGGACTGAAGCTTTCTTT. Translating gives CASSYGKGTEAFF.

The V call is TRBV28, the J call TRBJ2-1; D is perhaps TRBD1 (6 bases). The CDR3 contains 14 residues. Germline V gives CDR1 MDHEN, CDR2 SYDVKM. Trimming removed 5 bases from V and 4 bases from J, with 12 bases in between. The CDR3 loop reads CASSPPTGYNEQFF. CDR3 nucleotides: TGTGCCAGCAGTCCACCCACAGGGTACAATGAGCAGTTCTTC.

This clonotype has a count of ten or more. The chain joins TRBV7-8 to TRBJ2-1, with unresolved D. Germline V gene sequence: CDR1 SGHVS, CDR2 FQNEAQ. CDR3 length: 14 amino acids. Deletions cut 1 base from V and 10 bases from J, with 14 bases between. DNA of the CDR3: TGTGCCAGCAGCTTAGGTGTATGGCATTTGGAGCAGTTCTTC. Protein sequence: CASSLGVWHLEQFF.

This clonotype turned up a few times. This sequence joins TRBV5-1 and TRBJ2-3; maybe TRBD1 (6 bases). Trimming removed 0 bases from V and 2 bases from J, with 13 bases in between. The CDR3 totals 16 residues. Germline V gene sequence: CDR1 SGHRS, CDR2 YFSETQ. The CDR3 nucleotides are TGCGCCAGCAGCTTGGCCAACAGGGACCACACAGATACGCAGTATTTT. It encodes CASSLANRDHTDTQYF.

The count of this clonotype is one. As the CDR3 is not closed by the conserved phenylalanine or tryptophan, this likely results from a read error. In DNA form, the CDR3 reads TGTGCCAGCAGTGTCAGGGGAATTTCGAACACTGAAGCTTTCCTT. Translating gives CASSVRGISNTEAFL. The V and J genes are TRBV6-1 and TRBJ1-1, with D possibly being TRBD1 (6 bases). The CDR3 covers 15 residues. V lost 4 bases and J lost 1, with 13 bases in between. CDR1 MNHNS and CDR2 SASEGT come from the germline V gene.

In its sample, this clonotype was seen many times. CDR3 DNA: TGTGCCACCGCTACAGGGCCCGGGGAGCTGTTTTTT. Its translation: CATATGPGELFF. This chain joins TRBV24-1 and TRBJ2-2; D is possibly TRBD1 (6 bases). V lost 9 bases, J lost 6 bases, and 10 bases lay in between. Looked up from germline, CDR1 is KGHDR and CDR2 is SFDVKD. The CDR3 loop spans 12 amino acids.

This clonotype showed up many times. The chain employs TRBV27 and TRBJ2-6; 9 bases agree with TRBD1. The germline V gene encodes CDR1 MNHEY and CDR2 SMNVEV (reference sequence). CDR3 length: 17 amino acids. V lost 6 bases and J lost 5; bases outside the gene matches: 11. The CDR3 region is CASRHRDRESRANVLTF. The CDR3 DNA follows: TGTGCCAGCAGGCACCGGGACAGGGAGTCTAGGGCCAACGTCCTGACTTTC.

The sample holds many counts of this clonotype. This chain uses TRBV27 with TRBJ2-5, with D possibly TRBD1 on 6 matching bases. The CDR3 is 14 residues long. Per germline, CDR1 MNHEY and CDR2 SMNVEV (reference sequence). Deletions cut 5 bases from V and 1 base from J, with 11 bases between. DNA of the CDR3: TGTGCCAGCAGTATTGACAGGAGCCAAGAGACCCAGTACTTC. Its protein product is CASSIDRSQETQYF.

This clonotype was seen at least ten times. The genes are TRBV7-9 and TRBJ2-1, with TRBD2 matching over 9 bases. The CDR3 spans 16 residues. V shed 0 bases, J shed 4 bases, and the junction held 4 bases outside the gene matches. Germline V gene data show CDR1 as SEHNR and CDR2 as FQNEAQ (reference sequence). The CDR3 DNA reads as TGTGCCAGCAGCTTAGCGCTTAGCGGGGGATACAATGAGCAGTTCTTC. Translated: CASSLALSGGYNEQFF.

This clonotype was seen many times. The rearrangement links TRBV5-1 to TRBJ2-7; 11 nucleotides agree with TRBD2. The V gene's germline CDR1 is SGHRS and CDR2 YFSETQ. The CDR3 has 17 residues. V lost 0 bases and J lost 3; bases outside the gene matches: 8. CDR3 DNA: TGCGCCAGCAGCTTGGCCCCCTCTAGCGGGAGGTTCTACGAGCAGTACTTC. Translated, it gives CASSLAPSSGRFYEQYF. The whole variable domain, filled in from reference TRBV5-1 and TRBJ2-7, reads KAGVTQTPRYLIKTRGQQVTLSCSPISGHRSVSWYQQTPGQGLQFLFEYFSETQRNKGNFPGRFSGRQFSNSRSEMNVSTLELGDSALYLCASSLAPSSGRFYEQYFGPGTRLTVT.

Many counts were recorded for this clonotype. In nucleotides, the CDR3 is TGTGCCAGCAGCGCGGGGGAGACACCACACAATGAGCAGTTCTTC. Translating gives CASSAGETPHNEQFF. The rearrangement uses TRBV7-6 and TRBJ2-1, with 7 bases matching TRBD2. Germline CDR1 reads SGHVS; CDR2 reads FNYEAQ. The CDR3 extends over 15 amino acids. Trimming took 5 bases from V and 5 from J; bases not matched to a gene: 9.

V gene TRBV4-1 combines with J gene TRBJ1-6, with D hard to call. CDR3 size: 15 residues. V dropped 0 bases and J dropped 8 bases, with 11 bases sitting between them. The germline CDR1 and CDR2 sequences are MGHRA and YSYEKL. CDR3 residues: CASSQDRGEDSPLHF. CDR3 in DNA: TGCGCCAGCAGCCAAGACCGGGGAGAGGATTCACCCCTCCACTTT.

The gene calls are TRBV12-3 or TRBV12-4 and TRBJ2-3; D is perhaps TRBD1 or TRBD2 (5 bases each). V was shortened by 5 bases and J by 1 base, with 10 bases between the two germline ends. This CDR3 has 14 amino acids. CDR3 nucleotides: TGTGCCAGCAGTGGGGGTGGGGGCACAGATACGCAGTATTTT. Protein product: CASSGGGGTDTQYF.

This clonotype occurred many times. This chain joins TRBV6-1 and TRBJ2-5, with D perhaps matching TRBD1 (6 bases). The CDR3 length is 13 residues. CDR1 is MNHNS and CDR2 is SASEGT in the germline V gene. Trimming removed 6 bases from V and 4 bases from J, with 12 bases in between. Written as DNA, the CDR3 is TGTGCCAGCAGAAATTTAGGGGGAGAGACCCAGTACTTC. Amino acid sequence: CASRNLGGETQYF.

This clonotype was counted many times. This chain connects TRBV12-3 or TRBV12-4 to TRBJ2-2; no firm D call. This CDR3 spans 11 amino acids. V lost 6 bases to trimming and J lost 4 bases, with 3 bases between them. The CDR3 here is CASRITGELFF. The CDR3 bases are TGTGCCAGCAGAATCACCGGGGAGCTGTTTTTT.

Concerning this clonotype: A much larger clonotype is one base distant, so this may be a read error. CDR3 sequence: CASSFNYGQFF. CDR3 in DNA: TGTGCCAGCAGTTTTAACTATGGGCAGTTCTTC. The rearrangement links TRBV12-3 or TRBV12-4 to TRBJ2-1; D remains ambiguous. CDR3 size: 11 residues. V was shortened by 3 bases and J by 12 bases, with 9 bases between the two germline ends.

V usage is TRBV9 and J usage is TRBJ2-3; possibly TRBD1 or TRBD2 for D (5 bases each). Germline V gives CDR1 SGDLS, CDR2 YYNGEE. V was clipped by 0 bases and J by 8 bases, with 13 bases between them. The CDR3 extends over 14 amino acids. The CDR3: CASSVGGTVVTQYF. The CDR3 region has the DNA TGTGCCAGCAGCGTAGGGGGGACGGTTGTTACGCAGTATTTT.